The source of this T cell receptor (beta chain) is a study of blood T cell repertoires in COVID-19. Per the original methods: Amplification with reference gene primers provided the estimates of nucleated cell counts. Only in-frame clones appear in the TCRdb table, and some are missing; sequencing was by immunoSEQ multiplex PCR. The D gene and trimming were derived from the DNA, and the V and J assignments and clone size from that table. Of about 220,000 clones listed, around 86% are singletons. Worth noting for this clone: A junction boundary mismatches the germline segment, possibly from a read error.

The specimen sequenced was peripheral blood. This receptor was identified in a human donor in a cohort sampled during active COVID-19.

The CDR3 spells CASSLYWNLDRSVGYGYTF. The DNA for the CDR3 is TGTGCCAGCAGCTTATATTGGAACCTGGACAGGAGTGTGGGCTATGGCTACACCTTC. This chain connects TRBV27 to TRBJ1-2, with TRBD1 identical over 7 bases. The CDR3 runs to 19 residues. In germline, CDR1 is MNHEY, CDR2 SMNVEV (reference sequence).